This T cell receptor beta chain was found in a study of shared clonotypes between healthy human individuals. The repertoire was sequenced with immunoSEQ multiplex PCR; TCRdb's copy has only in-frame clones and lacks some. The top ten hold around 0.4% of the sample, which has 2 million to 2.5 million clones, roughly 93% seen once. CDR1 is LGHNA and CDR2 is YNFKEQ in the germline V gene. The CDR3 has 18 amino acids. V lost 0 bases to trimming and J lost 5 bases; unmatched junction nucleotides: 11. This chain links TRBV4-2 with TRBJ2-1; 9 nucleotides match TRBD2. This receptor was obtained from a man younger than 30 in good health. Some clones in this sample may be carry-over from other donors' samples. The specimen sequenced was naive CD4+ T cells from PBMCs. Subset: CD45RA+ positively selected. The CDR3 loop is CASSQDVRRSGRNNEQFF. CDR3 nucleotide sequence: TGTGCCAGCAGCCAAGATGTCAGAAGGAGCGGGAGGAACAATGAGCAGTTCTTC.